This T cell receptor beta chain was recovered during a study of cytomegalovirus exposure and HLA in healthy donors. The study's findings and limits: Trimming of TCR beta V- and J-genes showed a link, identified in a later analysis, to a missense DCLRE1C variant. Being productive about 87% or about 30% of the time was typical of most TCR beta V segments in an earlier analysis. One cluster of highly shared sequence variants probably arose as a sequencing artifact.

The study ran its PCR with 60 Vbeta and 13 Jbeta primers. Only in-frame clones appear in the TCRdb table, and some are missing; sequencing was by immunoSEQ multiplex PCR. The sample has 150,000 to 200,000 clones; around 74% are singletons. About this clone itself: What it binds is not known.

There are 17 residues in the CDR3. Germline lookup yields CDR1 SGHRS and CDR2 YFSETQ. Trimming cost V 1 base and J 1 base; bases outside gene matches: 10. The chain is built from TRBV5-1 and TRBJ2-5; TRBD1 agrees at 7 bases. The specimen was PBMCs. The receptor was isolated from a female donor in good health and CMV-seronegative. The CDR3 reads CASSLYKTGNTQETQYF. As DNA, the CDR3 is TGCGCCAGCAGCTTGTATAAGACAGGGAACACCCAAGAGACCCAGTACTTC.